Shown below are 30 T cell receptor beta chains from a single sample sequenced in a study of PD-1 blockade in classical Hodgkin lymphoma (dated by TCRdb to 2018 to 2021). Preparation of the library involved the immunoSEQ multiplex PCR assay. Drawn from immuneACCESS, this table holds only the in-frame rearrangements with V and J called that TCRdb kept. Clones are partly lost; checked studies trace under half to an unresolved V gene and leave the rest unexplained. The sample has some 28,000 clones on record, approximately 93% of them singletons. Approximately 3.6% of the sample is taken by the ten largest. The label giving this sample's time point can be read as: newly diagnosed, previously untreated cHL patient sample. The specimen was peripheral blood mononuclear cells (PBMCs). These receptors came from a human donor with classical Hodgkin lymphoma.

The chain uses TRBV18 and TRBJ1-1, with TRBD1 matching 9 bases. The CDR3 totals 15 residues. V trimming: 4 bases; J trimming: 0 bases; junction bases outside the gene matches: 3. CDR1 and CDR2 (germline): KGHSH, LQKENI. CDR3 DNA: TGTGCCAGCTCACGGGACAGGGAGTTGAACACTGAAGCTTTCTTT. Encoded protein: CASSRDRELNTEAFF. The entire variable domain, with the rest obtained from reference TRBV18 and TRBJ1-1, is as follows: NAGVMQNPRHLVRRRGQEARLRCSPMKGHSHVYWYRQLPEEGLKFMVYLQKENIIDESGMPKERFSAEFPKEGPSILRIQQVVRGDSAAYFCASSRDRELNTEAFFGQGTRLTVV.

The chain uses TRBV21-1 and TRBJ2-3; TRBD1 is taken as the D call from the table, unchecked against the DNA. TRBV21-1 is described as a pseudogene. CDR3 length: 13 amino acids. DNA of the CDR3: TGTGCCAGCATCCGACAGGATCCAGATACGCAGTATTTT. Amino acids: CASIRQDPDTQYF.

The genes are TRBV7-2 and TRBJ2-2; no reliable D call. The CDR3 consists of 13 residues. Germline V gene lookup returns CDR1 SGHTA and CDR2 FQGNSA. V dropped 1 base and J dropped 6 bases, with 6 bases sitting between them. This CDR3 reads CASSLVVSGELFF. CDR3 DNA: TGTGCCAGCAGCTTAGTAGTTTCCGGGGAGCTGTTTTTT.

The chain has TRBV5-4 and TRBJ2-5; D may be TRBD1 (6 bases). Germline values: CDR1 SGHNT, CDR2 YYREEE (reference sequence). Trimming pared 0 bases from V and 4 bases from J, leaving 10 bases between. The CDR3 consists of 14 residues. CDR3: CASSLGGGLETQYF. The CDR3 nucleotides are TGTGCCAGCAGCTTGGGTGGGGGCCTAGAGACCCAGTACTTC.

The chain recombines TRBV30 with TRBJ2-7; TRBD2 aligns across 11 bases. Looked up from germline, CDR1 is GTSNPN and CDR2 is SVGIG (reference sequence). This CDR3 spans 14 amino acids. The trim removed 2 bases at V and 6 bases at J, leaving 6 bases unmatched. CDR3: CAWSKLAGGPEQYF. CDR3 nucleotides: TGTGCCTGGAGTAAGTTAGCGGGAGGGCCCGAGCAGTACTTC.

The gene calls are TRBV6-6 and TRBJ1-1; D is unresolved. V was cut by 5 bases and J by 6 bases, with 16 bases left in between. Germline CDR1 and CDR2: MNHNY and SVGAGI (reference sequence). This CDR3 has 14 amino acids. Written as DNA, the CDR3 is TGTGCCAGCAGTCTCGCGAGGTCTGTCCCTGAAGCTTTCTTT. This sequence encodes CASSLARSVPEAFF.

The CDR3: CASSSLSGANVLTF. CDR3 bases: TGTGCCAGCAGCTCACTCTCTGGGGCCAACGTCCTGACTTTC. The gene calls are TRBV14 and TRBJ2-6; D remains ambiguous. Trimming removed 5 bases at V and 0 bases at J, with 5 bases between. Germline V gene sequence: CDR1 SGHDN, CDR2 FVKESK. This CDR3 has 14 amino acids.

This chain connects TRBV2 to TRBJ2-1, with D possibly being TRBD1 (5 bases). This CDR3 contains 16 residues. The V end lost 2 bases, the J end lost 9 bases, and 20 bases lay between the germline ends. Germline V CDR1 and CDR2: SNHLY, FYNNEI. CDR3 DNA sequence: TGTGCCAGCAGTGAATTGGCAGGGATTTTCACCGGTGAGCAGTTCTTC. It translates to CASSELAGIFTGEQFF.

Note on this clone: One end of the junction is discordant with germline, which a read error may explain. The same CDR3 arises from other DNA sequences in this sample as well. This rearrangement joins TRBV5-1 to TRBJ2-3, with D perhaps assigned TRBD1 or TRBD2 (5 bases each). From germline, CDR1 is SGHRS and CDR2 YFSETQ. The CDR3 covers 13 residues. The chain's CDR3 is CASRLRGADTQYF. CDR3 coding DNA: TGCGCCAGCAGGTTGAGGGGCGCAGATACACAGTATTTT.

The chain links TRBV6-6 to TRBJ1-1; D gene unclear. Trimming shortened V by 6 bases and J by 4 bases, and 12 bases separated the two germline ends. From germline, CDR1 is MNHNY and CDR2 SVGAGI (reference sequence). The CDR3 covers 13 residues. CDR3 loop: CASSGWWGTEAFF. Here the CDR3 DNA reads TGTGCCAGCAGCGGTTGGTGGGGCACTGAAGCTTTCTTT.

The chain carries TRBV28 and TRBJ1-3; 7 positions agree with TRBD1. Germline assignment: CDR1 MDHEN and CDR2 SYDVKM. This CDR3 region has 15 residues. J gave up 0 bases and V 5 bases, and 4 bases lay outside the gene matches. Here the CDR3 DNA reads TGTGCCAGCAGTCGACAGGGTTACTCTGGAAACACCATATATTTT. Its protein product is CASSRQGYSGNTIYF.

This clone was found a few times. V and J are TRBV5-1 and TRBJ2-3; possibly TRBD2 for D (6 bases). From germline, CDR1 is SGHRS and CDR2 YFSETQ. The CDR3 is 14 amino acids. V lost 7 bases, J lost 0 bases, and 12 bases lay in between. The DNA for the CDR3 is TGCGCCAGCCGGGGGATAAGTAGCACAGATACGCAGTATTTT. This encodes CASRGISSTDTQYF.

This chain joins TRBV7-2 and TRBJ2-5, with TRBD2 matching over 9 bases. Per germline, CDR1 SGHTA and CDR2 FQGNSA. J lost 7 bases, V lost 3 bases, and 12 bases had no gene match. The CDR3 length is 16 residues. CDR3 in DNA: TGTGCCAGCAGCTTTCGTGGGCGGGAGGGCCTTATGACCCAGTACTTC. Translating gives CASSFRGREGLMTQYF.

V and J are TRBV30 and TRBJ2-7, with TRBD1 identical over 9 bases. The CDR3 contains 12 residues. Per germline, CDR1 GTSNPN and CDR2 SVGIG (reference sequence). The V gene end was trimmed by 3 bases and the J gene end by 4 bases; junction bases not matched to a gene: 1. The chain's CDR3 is CAWSGQGYEQYF. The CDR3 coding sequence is TGTGCCTGGAGCGGACAGGGGTACGAGCAGTACTTC.

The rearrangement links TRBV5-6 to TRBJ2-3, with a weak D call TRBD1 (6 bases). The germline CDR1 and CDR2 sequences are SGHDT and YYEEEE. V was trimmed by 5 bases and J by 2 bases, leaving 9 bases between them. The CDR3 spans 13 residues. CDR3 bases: TGTGCCAGCAGACGGGACACCACAGATACGCAGTATTTT. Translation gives CASRRDTTDTQYF.

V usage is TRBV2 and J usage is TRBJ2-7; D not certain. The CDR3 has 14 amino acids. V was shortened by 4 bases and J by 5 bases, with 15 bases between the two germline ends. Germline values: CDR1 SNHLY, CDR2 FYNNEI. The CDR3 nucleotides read TGTGCCAGCAGTGGTAATAGACTGTTGGACGAGCAGTACTTC. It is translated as CASSGNRLLDEQYF. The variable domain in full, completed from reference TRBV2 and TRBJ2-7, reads EPEVTQTPSHQVTQMGQEVILRCVPISNHLYFYWYRQILGQKVEFLVSFYNNEISEKSEIFDDQFSVERPDGSNFTLKIRSTKLEDSAMYFCASSGNRLLDEQYFGPGTRLTVT.

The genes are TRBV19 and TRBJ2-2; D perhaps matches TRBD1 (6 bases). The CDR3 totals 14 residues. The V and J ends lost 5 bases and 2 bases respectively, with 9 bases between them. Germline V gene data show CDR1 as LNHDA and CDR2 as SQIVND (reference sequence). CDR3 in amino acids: CASSGTFNTGELFF. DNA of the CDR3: TGTGCCAGTAGTGGGACATTCAACACCGGGGAGCTGTTTTTT.

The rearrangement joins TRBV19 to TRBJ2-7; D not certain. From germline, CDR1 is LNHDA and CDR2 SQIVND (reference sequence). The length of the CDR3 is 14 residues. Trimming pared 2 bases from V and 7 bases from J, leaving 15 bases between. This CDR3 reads CASSILVGSGEQYF. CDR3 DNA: TGTGCCAGTAGTATACTCGTAGGGTCCGGGGAGCAGTACTTC. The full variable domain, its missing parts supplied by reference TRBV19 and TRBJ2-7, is DGGITQSPKYLFRKEGQNVTLSCEQNLNHDAMYWYRQDPGQGLRLIYYSQIVNDFQKGDIAEGYSVSREKKESFPLTVTSAQKNPTAFYLCASSILVGSGEQYFGPGTRLTVT.

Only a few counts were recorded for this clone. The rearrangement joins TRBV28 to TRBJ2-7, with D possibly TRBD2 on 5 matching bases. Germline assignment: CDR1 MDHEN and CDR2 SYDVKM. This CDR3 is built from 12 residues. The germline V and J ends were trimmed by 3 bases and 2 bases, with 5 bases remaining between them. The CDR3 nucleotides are TGTGCCAGCAGTTTGGGAGCCTACGAGCAGTACTTC. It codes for CASSLGAYEQYF.

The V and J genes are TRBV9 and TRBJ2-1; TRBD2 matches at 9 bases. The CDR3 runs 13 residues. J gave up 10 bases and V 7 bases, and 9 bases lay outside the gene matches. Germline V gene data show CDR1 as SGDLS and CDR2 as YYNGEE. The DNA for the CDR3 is TGTGCCAGCTGTCCGCGGGAGGGTGGGGAGCAGTTCTTC. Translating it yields CASCPREGGEQFF.

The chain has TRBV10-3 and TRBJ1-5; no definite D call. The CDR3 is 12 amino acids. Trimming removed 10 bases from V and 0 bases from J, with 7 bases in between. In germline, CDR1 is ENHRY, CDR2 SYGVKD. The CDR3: CASGDSNQPQHF. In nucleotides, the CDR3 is TGTGCCAGCGGAGATAGCAATCAGCCCCAGCATTTT.

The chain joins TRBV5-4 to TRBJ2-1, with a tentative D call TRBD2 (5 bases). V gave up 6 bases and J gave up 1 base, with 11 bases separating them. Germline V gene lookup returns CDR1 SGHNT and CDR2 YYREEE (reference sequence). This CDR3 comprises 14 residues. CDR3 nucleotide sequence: TGTGCCAGCACGCGAAGCGGTTCCTACAATGAGCAGTTCTTC. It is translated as CASTRSGSYNEQFF.

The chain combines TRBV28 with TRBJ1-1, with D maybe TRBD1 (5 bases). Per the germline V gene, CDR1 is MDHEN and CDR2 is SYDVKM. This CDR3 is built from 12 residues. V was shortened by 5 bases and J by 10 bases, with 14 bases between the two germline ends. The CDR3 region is CASSPLDSGAFF. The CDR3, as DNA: TGTGCCAGCAGTCCGCTCGACAGCGGAGCTTTCTTT.

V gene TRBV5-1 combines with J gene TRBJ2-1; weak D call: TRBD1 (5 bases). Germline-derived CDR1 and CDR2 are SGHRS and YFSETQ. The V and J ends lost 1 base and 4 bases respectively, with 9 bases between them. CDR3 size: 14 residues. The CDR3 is CASSLRTPYNEQFF. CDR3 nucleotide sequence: TGCGCCAGCAGCTTGCGGACACCGTACAATGAGCAGTTCTTC. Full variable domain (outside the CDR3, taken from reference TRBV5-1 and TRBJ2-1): KAGVTQTPRYLIKTRGQQVTLSCSPISGHRSVSWYQQTPGQGLQFLFEYFSETQRNKGNFPGRFSGRQFSNSRSEMNVSTLELGDSALYLCASSLRTPYNEQFFGPGTRLTVL.

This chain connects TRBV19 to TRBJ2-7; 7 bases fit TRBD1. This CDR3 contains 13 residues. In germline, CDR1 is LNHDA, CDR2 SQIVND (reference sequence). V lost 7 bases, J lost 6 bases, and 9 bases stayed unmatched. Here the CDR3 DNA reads TGTGCCAGTAAGGGCAGGGGGACATCCGAGCAGTACTTC. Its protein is CASKGRGTSEQYF.

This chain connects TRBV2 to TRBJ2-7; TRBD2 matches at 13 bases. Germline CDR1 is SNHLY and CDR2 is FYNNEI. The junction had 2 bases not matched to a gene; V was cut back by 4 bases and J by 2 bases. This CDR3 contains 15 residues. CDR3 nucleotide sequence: TGTGCCAGCAGTGCCGGACTAGCGGGAGCCTACGAGCAGTACTTC. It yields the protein CASSAGLAGAYEQYF.

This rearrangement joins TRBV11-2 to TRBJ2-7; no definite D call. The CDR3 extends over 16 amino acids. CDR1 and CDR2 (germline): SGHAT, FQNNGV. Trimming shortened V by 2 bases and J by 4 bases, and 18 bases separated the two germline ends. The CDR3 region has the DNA TGTGCCAGCAGCTTATTCGGAAACCCCACATCGTACGAGCAGTACTTC. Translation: CASSLFGNPTSYEQYF.

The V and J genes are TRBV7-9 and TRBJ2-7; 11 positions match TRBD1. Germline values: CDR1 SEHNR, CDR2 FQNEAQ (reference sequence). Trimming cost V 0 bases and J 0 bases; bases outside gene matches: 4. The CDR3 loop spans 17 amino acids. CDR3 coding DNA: TGTGCCAGCAGCTTAGCGCCCGGGACAGGGGGCTCCTACGAGCAGTACTTC. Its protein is CASSLAPGTGGSYEQYF.

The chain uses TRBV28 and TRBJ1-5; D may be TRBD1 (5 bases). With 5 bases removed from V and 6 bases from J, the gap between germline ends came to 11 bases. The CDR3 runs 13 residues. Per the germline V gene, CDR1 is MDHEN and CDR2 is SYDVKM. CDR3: CASSQGLGQPQHF. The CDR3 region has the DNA TGTGCCAGCAGTCAGGGCCTGGGTCAGCCCCAGCATTTT. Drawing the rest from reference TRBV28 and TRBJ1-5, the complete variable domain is DVKVTQSSRYLVKRTGEKVFLECVQDMDHENMFWYRQDPGLGLRLIYFSYDVKMKEKGDIPEGYSVSREKKERFSLILESASTNQTSMYLCASSQGLGQPQHFGDGTRLSIL.

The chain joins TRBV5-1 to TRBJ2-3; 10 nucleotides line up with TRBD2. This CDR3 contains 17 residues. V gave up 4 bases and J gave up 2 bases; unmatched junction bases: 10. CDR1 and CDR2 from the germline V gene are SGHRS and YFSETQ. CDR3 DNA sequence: TGCGCCAGCAGCCAGCCCTCTGGACTAGCGGACACAGATACGCAGTATTTT. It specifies CASSQPSGLADTDTQYF.